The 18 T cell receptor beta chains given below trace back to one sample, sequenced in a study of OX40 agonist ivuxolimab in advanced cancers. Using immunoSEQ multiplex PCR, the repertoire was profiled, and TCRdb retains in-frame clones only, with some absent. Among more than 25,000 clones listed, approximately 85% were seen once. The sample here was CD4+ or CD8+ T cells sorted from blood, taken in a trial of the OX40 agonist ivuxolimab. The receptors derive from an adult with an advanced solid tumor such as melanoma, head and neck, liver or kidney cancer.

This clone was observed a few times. CDR3 in amino acids: CAISGETGHGYTF. The DNA of the CDR3 is TGTGCCATCAGTGGCGAAACAGGTCATGGCTACACCTTC. The chain carries TRBV10-3 and TRBJ1-2; weak D call: TRBD1 (5 bases). The CDR3 length is 13 residues. Trimming stripped 4 bases from V and 6 bases from J, with 12 bases between. In germline, CDR1 is ENHRY, CDR2 SYGVKD.

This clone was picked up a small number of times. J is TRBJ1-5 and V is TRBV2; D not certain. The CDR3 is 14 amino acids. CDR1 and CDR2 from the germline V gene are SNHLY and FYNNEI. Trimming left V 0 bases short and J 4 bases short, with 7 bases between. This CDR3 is CASSEAPWNQPQHF. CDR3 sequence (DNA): TGTGCCAGCAGTGAAGCGCCGTGGAATCAGCCCCAGCATTTT.

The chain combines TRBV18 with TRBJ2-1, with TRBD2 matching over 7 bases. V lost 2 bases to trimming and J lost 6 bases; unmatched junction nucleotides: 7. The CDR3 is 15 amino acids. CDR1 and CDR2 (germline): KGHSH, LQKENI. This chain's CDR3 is CASSPKRDSINEQFF. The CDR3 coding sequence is TGTGCCAGCTCACCAAAGCGGGATTCCATCAATGAGCAGTTCTTC.

CDR3 region: CAIQDGVGGYTF. The CDR3 coding sequence is TGTGCCATCCAGGACGGCGTGGGGGGCTACACCTTC. The V gene is TRBV10-3, the J gene TRBJ1-2; D is uncertain. Germline V CDR1 and CDR2: ENHRY, SYGVKD. CDR3 length equals 12 residues. With 8 bases removed from V and 8 bases from J, the gap between germline ends came to 15 bases.

The chain's CDR3 is CATSSSRTSGIYEQFF. The CDR3 DNA sequence: TGTGCCACCAGCAGCTCCCGGACTAGCGGGATCTATGAGCAGTTCTTC. The V call is TRBV15, the J call TRBJ2-1; TRBD2 matches at 12 bases. Losses at the gene ends were 3 bases for V and 8 bases for J; bases not matched to a gene: 8. The V gene's germline CDR1 is LNHNV and CDR2 YYDKDF (reference sequence). The CDR3 extends over 16 amino acids.

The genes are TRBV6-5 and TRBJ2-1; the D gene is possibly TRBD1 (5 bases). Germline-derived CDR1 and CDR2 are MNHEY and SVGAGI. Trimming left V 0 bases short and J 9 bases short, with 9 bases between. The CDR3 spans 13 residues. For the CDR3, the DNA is TGTGCCAGCAGTTACTCGAAGGGGTCTGAGCAGTTCTTC. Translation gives CASSYSKGSEQFF.

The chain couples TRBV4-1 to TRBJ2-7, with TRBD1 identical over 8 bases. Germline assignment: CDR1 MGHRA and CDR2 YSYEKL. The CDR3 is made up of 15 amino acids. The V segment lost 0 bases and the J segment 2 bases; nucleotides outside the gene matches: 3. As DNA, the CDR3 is TGCGCCAGCAGCCAAGAGGCAGGGGGCACCTACGAGCAGTACTTC. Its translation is CASSQEAGGTYEQYF.

CDR3 bases: TGTGCCAGCAGTAAACCGGGACTCCTCGAGGGGTACAATGAGCAGTTCTTC. This codes for CASSKPGLLEGYNEQFF. The chain links TRBV2 to TRBJ2-1; D might be TRBD2 (6 bases). The V end lost 5 bases, the J end lost 4 bases, and 21 bases lay between the germline ends. The CDR3 has 17 residues. CDR1 SNHLY and CDR2 FYNNEI come from the germline V gene.

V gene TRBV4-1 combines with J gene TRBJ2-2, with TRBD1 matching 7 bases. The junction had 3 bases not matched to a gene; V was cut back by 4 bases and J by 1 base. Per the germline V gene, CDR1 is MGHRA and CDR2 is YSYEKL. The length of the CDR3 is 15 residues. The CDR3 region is CASSPGQKNTGELFF. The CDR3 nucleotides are TGCGCCAGCAGCCCGGGACAGAAGAACACCGGGGAGCTGTTTTTT.

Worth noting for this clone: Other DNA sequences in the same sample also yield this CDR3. The CDR3, as DNA: TGTGCCAGCAGTTTATCGAGGACAGGGACAGGCTACGAGCAGTACTTC. Translation gives CASSLSRTGTGYEQYF. The chain has TRBV27 and TRBJ2-7, with 8 bases that match TRBD1. The J segment lost 3 bases and the V segment lost 0 bases, leaving 7 bases of the junction unmatched. CDR3 length: 16 residues. CDR1 is MNHEY, CDR2 SMNVEV, per germline (reference sequence).

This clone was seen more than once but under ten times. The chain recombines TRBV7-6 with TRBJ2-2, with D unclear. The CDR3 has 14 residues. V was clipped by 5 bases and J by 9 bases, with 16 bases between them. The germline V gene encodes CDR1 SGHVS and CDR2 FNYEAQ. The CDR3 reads CASSPPIGDRELFF. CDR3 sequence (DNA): TGTGCCAGCAGCCCCCCCATCGGTGACCGGGAGCTGTTTTTT. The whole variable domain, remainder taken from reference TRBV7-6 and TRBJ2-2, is GAGVSQSPRYKVTKRGQDVALRCDPISGHVSLYWYRQALGQGPEFLTYFNYEAQQDKSGLPNDRFSAERPEGSISTLTIQRTEQRDSAMYRCASSPPIGDRELFFGEGSRLTVL.

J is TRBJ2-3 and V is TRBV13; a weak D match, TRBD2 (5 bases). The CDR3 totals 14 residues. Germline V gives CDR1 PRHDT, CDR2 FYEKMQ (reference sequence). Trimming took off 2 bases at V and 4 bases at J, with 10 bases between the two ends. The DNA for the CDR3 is TGTGCCAGCAGCTTAAGTCCCGGGGCAGATACGCAGTATTTT. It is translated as CASSLSPGADTQYF.

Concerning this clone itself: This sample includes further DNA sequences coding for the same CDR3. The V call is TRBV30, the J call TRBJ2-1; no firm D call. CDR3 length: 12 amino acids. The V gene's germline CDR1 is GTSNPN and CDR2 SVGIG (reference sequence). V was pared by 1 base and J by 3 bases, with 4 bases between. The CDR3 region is CAWSAGYNEQFF. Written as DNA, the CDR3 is TGTGCCTGGAGTGCCGGCTACAATGAGCAGTTCTTC. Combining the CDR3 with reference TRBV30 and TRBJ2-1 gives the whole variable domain SQTIHQWPATLVQPVGSPLSLECTVEGTSNPNLYWYRQAAGRGLQLLFYSVGIGQISSEVPQNLSASRPQDRQFILSSKKLLLSDSGFYLCAWSAGYNEQFFGPGTRLTVL.

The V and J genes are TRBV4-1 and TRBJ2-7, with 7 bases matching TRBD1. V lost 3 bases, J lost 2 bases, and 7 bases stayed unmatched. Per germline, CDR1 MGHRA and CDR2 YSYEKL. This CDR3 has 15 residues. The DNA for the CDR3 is TGCGCCAGCAGCCACTTACCCGGGACAGCCTACGAGCAGTACTTC. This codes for CASSHLPGTAYEQYF.

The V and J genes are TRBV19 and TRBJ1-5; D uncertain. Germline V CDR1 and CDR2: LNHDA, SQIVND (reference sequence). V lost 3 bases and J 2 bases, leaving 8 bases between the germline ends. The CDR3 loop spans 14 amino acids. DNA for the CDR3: TGTGCCAGTAGTATGGGGAGGGGCAATCAGCCCCAGCATTTT. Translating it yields CASSMGRGNQPQHF.

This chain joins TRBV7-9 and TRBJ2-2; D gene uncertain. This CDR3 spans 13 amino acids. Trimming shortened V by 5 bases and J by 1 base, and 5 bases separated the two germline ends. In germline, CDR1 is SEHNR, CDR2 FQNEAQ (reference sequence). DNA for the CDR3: TGTGCCAGCAGCCCCAGGAACACCGGGGAGCTGTTTTTT. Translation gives CASSPRNTGELFF. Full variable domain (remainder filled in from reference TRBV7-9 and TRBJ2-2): DTGVSQNPRHKITKRGQNVTFRCDPISEHNRLYWYRQTLGQGPEFLTYFQNEAQLEKSRLLSDRFSAERPKGSFSTLEIQRTEQGDSAMYLCASSPRNTGELFFGEGSRLTVL.

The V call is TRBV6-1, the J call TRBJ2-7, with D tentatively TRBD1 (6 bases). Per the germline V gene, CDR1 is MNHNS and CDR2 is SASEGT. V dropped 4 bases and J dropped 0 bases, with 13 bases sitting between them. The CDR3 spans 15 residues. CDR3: CASSVGHFGSYEQYF. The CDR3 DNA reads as TGTGCCAGCAGTGTGGGACACTTTGGCTCCTACGAGCAGTACTTC.

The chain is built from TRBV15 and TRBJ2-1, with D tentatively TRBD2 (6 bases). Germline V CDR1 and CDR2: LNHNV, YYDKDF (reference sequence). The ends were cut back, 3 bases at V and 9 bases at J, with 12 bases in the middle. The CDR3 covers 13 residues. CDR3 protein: CATSSAGSTEQFF. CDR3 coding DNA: TGTGCCACCAGCAGTGCGGGGTCGACTGAGCAGTTCTTC.